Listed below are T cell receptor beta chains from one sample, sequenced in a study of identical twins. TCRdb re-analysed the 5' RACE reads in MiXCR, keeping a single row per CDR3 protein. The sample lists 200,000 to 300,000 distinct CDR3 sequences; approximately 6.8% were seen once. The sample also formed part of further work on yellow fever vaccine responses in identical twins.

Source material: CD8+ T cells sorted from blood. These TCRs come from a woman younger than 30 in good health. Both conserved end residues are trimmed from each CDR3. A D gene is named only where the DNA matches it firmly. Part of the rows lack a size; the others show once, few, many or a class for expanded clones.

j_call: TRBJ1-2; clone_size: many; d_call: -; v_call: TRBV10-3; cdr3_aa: AISESGDGYT
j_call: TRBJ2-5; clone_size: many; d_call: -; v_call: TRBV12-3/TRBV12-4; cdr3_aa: ASSLMGGAPETQY
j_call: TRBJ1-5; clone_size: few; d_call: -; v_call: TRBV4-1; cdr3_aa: ASSLLPGPQPQH
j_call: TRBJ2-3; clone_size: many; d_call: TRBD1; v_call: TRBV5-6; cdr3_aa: ASSTSGQGISTDTQY
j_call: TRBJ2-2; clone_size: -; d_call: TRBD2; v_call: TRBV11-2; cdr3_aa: ASSLGVAGGPGTGELF
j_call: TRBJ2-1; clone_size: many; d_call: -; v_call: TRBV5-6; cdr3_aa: ASSFLPGYSYNEQF
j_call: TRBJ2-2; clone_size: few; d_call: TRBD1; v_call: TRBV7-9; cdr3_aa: ASSLYGTGKTGELF
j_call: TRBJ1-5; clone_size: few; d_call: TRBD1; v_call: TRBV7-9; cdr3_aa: ASSATGGPYSNQPQH
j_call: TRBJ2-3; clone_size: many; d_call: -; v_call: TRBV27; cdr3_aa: ASSLAFTDTQY
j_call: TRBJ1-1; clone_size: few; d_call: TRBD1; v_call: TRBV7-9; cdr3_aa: ASRGTGLMNTEAF
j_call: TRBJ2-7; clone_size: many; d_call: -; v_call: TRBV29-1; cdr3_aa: SAQTDLYEQY
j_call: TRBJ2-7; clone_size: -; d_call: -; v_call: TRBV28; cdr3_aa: ASSLRGVTYEQY
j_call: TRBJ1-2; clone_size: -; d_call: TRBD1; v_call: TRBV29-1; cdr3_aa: SVDNMDRGAFYGYT
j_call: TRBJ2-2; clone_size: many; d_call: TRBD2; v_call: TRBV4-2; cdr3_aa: ASSHLTGGMNTGELF
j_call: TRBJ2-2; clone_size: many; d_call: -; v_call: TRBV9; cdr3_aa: ASSVWGDSNTGELF
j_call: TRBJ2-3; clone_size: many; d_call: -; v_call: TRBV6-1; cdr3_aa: ASSTPPGFTQY
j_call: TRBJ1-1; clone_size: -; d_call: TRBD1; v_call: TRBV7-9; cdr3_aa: ASSARQGVTEAF
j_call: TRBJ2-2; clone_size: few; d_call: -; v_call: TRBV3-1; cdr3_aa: ASSQDWRENTGELF
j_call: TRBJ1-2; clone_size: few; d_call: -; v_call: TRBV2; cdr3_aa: ASISQTYGYT
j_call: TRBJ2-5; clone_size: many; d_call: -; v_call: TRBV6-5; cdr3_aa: ASSHLKTQY
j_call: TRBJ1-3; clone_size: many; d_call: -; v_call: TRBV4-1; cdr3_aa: ASSPIGAGSSGNTIY
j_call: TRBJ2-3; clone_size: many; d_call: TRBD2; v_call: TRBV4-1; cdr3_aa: ASSQKTAGGLSTDTQY
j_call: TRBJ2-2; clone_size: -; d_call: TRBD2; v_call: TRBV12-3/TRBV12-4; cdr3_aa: ASTQGLAGEGSNTGELF
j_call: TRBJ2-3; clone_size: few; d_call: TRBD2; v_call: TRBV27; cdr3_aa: ASGGAGGGTDTQY
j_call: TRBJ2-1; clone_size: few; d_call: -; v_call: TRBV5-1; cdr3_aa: ASRVETGYLEQF
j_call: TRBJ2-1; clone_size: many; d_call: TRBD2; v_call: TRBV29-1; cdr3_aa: SVEGPGLAGGPSEQF
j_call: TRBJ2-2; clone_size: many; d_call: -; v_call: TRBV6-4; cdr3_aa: ASSPLEGDTGELF
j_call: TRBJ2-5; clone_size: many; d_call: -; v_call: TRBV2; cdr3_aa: ASTLSFGGRETQY
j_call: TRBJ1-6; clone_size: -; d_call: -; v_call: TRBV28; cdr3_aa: ASTLRASNNSPLH
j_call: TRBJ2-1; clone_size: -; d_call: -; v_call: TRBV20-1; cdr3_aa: SLEGSNEQF
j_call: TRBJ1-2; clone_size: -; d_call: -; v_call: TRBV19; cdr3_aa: ASSQPRTKYGYT
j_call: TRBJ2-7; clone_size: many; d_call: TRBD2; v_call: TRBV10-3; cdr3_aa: AIREGTSGMHEQY
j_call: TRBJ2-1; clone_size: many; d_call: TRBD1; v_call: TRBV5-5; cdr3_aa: ASSFGTGYNEQF
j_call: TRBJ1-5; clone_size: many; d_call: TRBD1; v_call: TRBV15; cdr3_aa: ATSRDLGGRGDQPQH
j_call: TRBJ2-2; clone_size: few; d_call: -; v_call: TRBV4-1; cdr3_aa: ASSPPHREVGELF
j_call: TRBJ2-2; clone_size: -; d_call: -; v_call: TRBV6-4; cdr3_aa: ASSDGTNENTGELF
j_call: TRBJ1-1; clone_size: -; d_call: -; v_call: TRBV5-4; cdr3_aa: ASSLAGSYTEAF
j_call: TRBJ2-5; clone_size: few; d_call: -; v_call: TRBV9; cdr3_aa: ASSEGGRVGETQY
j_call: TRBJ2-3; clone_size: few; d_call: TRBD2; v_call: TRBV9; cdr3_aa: ASSESGIDTDTQY
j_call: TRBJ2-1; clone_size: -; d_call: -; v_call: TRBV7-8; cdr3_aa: ASSLVSRGAYNEQF
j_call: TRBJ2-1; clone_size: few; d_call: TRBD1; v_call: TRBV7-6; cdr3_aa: ASRQGAEVYNEQF
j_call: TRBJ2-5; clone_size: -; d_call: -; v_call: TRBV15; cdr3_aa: ATSRDRSPQETQY
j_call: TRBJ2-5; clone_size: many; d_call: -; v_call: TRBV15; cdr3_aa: ATSREGHAETQY
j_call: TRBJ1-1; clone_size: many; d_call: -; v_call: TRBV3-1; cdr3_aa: ASSQVKTGKRLNTEAF
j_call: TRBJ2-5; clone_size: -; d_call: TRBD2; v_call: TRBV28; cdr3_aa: ASSLRTSGGFQETQY
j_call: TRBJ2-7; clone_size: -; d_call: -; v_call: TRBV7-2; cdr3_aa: ASSLFGGTYEQY
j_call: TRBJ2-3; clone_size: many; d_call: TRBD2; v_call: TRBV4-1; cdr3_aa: ASSQVAGGDTQY
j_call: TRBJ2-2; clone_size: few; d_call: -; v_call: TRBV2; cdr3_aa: ASRLTGSNTGELF
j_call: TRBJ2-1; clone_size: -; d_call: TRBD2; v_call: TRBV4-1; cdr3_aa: ASSQDETSGRRNEQF
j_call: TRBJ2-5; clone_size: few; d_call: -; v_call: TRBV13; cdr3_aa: ASSRTRHPETQY
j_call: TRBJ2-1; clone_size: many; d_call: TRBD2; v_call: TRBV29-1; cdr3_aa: SVSGLAGNEQF
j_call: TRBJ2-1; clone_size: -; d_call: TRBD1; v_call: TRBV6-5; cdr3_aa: ASSYIQGVNEQF
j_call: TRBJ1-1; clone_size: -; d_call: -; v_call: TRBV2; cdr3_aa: ASSEWATEAF
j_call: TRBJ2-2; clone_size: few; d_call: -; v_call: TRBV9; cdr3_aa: ASSVTGFTGELF
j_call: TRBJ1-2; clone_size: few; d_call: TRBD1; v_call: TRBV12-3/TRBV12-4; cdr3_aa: ASSLRDREGTNYGYT
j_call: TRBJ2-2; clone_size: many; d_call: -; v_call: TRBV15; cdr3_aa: ATSSLHGELF
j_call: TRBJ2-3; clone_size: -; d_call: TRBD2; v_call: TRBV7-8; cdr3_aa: ASSLDAGGTTDTQY
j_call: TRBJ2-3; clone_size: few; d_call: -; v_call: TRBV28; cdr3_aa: ASSFGDPATDTQY